This T cell receptor beta chain was found in a study of T-cell memory formation after mild COVID-19. The V end was cut by 6 bases, the J end by 0 bases, with 14 bases between. The CDR3 spans 15 residues. Germline V CDR1 and CDR2: LGHDT, YNNKEL (reference sequence). TCRdb redid the calling of the 5' RACE reads with MiXCR, one entry per CDR3 protein. The sample includes 550,000 to 600,000 distinct CDR3 sequences, roughly a fifth of them seen just once. Specimen: PBMCs or a T cell subset sorted from them (not recorded which). This chain joins TRBV3-1 and TRBJ1-1; the D is unclear. This receptor was obtained from an adult woman who had mild COVID-19 (a few samples of this study predate the infection). Cell type and time point are not known. The CDR3 is CASRNEGWLNTEAFF. The CDR3, as DNA: TGTGCCAGCAGGAACGAGGGTTGGTTGAACACTGAAGCTTTCTTT.